The source of this T cell receptor beta chain is a study of blood T cell repertoires in COVID-19. The protocol was immunoSEQ multiplex PCR, while the TCRdb copy is restricted to in-frame clones and leaves out a portion. The table lists around 500,000 clones, 80% to 90% of them singletons, with approximately 3.4% in the top ten. The TCR originated in a human donor in a cohort sampled during active COVID-19. The material sequenced was peripheral blood.

The CDR3 sequence is CASSLSNRGDEQYF. CDR3 coding DNA: TGTGCCAGCAGTTTGAGTAACAGGGGCGACGAGCAGTACTTC. This rearrangement joins TRBV28 to TRBJ2-7, with 7 bases aligning to TRBD1. Germline CDR1 is MDHEN and CDR2 is SYDVKM. The V gene end was trimmed by 3 bases and the J gene end by 5 bases; junction bases not matched to a gene: 7. The CDR3 contains 14 residues.